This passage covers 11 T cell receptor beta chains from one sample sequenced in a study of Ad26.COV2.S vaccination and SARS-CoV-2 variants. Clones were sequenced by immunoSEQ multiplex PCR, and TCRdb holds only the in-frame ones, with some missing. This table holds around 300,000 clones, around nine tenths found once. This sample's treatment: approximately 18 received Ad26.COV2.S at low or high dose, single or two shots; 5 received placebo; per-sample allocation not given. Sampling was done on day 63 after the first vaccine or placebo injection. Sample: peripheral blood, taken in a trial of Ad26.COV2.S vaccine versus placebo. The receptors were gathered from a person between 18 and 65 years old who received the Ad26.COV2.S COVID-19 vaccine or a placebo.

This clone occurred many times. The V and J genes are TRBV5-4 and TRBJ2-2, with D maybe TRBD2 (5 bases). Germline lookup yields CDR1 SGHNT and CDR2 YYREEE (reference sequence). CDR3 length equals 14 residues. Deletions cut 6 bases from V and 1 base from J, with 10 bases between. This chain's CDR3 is CASMTGRNTGELFF. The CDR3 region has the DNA TGTGCCAGCATGACGGGGAGGAACACCGGGGAGCTGTTTTTT. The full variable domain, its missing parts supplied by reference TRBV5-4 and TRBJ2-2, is ETGVTQSPTHLIKTRGQQVTLRCSSQSGHNTVSWYQQALGQGPQFIFQYYREEENGRGNFPPRFSGLQFPNYSSELNVNALELDDSALYLCASMTGRNTGELFFGEGSRLTVL.

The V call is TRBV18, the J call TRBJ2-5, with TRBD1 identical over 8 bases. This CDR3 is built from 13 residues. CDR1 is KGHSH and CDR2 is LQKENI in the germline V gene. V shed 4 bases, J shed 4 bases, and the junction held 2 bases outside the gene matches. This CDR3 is CASSRGQAETQYF. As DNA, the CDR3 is TGTGCCAGCTCACGGGGACAGGCAGAGACCCAGTACTTC. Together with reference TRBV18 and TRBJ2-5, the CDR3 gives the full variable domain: NAGVMQNPRHLVRRRGQEARLRCSPMKGHSHVYWYRQLPEEGLKFMVYLQKENIIDESGMPKERFSAEFPKEGPSILRIQQVVRGDSAAYFCASSRGQAETQYFGPGTRLLVL.

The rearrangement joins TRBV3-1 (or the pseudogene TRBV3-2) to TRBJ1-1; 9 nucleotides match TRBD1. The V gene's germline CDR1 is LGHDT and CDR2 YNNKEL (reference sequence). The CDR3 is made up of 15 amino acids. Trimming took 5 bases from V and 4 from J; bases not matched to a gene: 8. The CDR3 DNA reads TGTGCCAGCAGCTCCCGGGACAGGGTTGCCACTGAAGCTTTCTTT. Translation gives CASSSRDRVATEAFF.

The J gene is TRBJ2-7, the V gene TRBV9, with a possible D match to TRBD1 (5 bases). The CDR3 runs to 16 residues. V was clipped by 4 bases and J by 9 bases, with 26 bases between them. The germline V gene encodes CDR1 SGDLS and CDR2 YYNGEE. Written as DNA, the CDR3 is TGTGCCAGCAGCCCTGGGGCCCTCCAGATACCTATTTTGCAGTACTTC. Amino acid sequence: CASSPGALQIPILQYF.

CDR3 protein: CATSRAGLDYEQFF. The DNA of the CDR3 is TGTGCCACCAGCAGAGCTGGACTAGACTATGAGCAGTTCTTC. The chain has TRBV15 and TRBJ2-1; 7 bases are shared with TRBD2. The CDR3 runs 14 residues. The germline V gene encodes CDR1 LNHNV and CDR2 YYDKDF (reference sequence). The ends lost 1 base at V and 8 bases at J; junction bases unmatched: 5.

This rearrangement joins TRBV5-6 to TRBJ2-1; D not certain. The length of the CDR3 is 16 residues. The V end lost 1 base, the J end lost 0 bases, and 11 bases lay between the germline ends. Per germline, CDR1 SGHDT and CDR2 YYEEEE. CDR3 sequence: CASSLRLKSSYNEQFF. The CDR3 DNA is TGTGCCAGCAGCTTGCGACTCAAGAGCTCCTACAATGAGCAGTTCTTC.

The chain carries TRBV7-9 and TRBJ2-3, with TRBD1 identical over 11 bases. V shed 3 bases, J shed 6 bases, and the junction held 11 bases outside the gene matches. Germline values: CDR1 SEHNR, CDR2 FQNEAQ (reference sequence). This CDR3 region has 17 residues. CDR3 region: CASSFSSGTGGPDTQYF. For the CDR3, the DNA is TGTGCCAGCAGCTTTAGTTCGGGGACAGGGGGACCGGATACGCAGTATTTT.

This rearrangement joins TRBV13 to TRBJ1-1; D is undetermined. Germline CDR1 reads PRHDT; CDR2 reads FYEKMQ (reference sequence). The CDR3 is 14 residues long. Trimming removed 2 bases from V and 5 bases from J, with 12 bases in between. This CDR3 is CASSLKWLRTEAFF. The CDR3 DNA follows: TGTGCCAGCAGCTTAAAGTGGCTGCGGACTGAAGCTTTCTTT.

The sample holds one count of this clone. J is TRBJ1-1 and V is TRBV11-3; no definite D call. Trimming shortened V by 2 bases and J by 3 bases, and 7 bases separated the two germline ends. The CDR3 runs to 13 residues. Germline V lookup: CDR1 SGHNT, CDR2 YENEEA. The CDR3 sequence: CASSLFGDTEAFF. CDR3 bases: TGTGCCAGCAGCTTATTTGGGGACACTGAAGCTTTCTTT.

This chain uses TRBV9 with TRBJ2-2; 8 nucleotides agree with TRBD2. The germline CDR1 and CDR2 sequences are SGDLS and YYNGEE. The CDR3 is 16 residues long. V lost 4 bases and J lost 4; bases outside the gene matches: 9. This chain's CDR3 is CASSPPGLGPTGELFF. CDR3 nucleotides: TGTGCCAGCAGCCCCCCGGGACTAGGCCCCACCGGGGAGCTGTTTTTT.

The DNA of the CDR3 is TGTGCCAGCAGCCGCACCGCCTATACAGATGGCTCTCCTCGGTCACCCCTCCACTTT. It encodes CASSRTAYTDGSPRSPLHF. The V and J genes are TRBV7-2 and TRBJ1-6; no clear D gene. Trimming removed 5 bases at V and 10 bases at J, with 30 bases between. From germline, CDR1 is SGHTA and CDR2 FQGNSA. There are 19 residues in the CDR3.